This T cell receptor (beta chain) was documented in a study of blood T cell repertoires in COVID-19. Per the study methods: Amplification of reference gene primers was used by the study to estimate nucleated cell counts. The table came from immunoSEQ multiplex PCR; TCRdb's copy has only in-frame clones and leaves some out. That table is the source of V, J and clone size, and D and trimming were worked out from the DNA. Of some 48,000 clones listed, about 89% are singletons. This clonotype was sampled from a human donor in a cohort sampled during active COVID-19. Sequenced input: peripheral blood.

As DNA, the CDR3 is TGCAGCGTTGGGGGCGGATCCTATGGCTACACCTTC. Protein product: CSVGGGSYGYTF. The V call is TRBV29-1, the J call TRBJ1-2, with D possibly TRBD1 on 5 matching bases. Germline loops: CDR1 SQVTM, CDR2 ANQGSEA. The V end was cut by 4 bases, the J end by 4 bases, with 10 bases between. There are 12 residues in the CDR3.